This passage covers 14 T cell receptor beta chains from one sample sequenced in a study of response to subunit inactivated influenza vaccine. Using its own MiXCR run on the RT-PCR reads, TCRdb lists one record per CDR3 protein. The data show approximately 530,000 distinct CDR3 sequences, 6% to 9% seen once. This sample comprised PBMCs from blood, obtained around 2 years after vaccination. The receptors originated from a man aged 45 to 70 who received an inactivated influenza vaccine.

J is TRBJ2-3 and V is TRBV6-1; tentatively, D is TRBD1 (6 bases). This CDR3 comprises 13 residues. Germline V gives CDR1 MNHNS, CDR2 SASEGT. V gave up 7 bases and J gave up 5 bases, with 13 bases separating them. CDR3 sequence: CASTPGAGDTQYF. CDR3 sequence (DNA): TGTGCCAGCACTCCAGGGGCAGGAGATACGCAGTATTTT.

The rearrangement joins TRBV12-3 or TRBV12-4 to TRBJ2-5; D is perhaps TRBD1 or TRBD2 (5 bases each). CDR3 length: 16 amino acids. V lost 4 bases and J lost 4, with 19 bases in between. DNA of the CDR3: TGTGCCAGCAGTTCGACGCGCTCGACGGGACCAGAGACCCAGTACTTC. Its translation is CASSSTRSTGPETQYF.

This clonotype was found many times. CDR3 sequence reads: CASSLGQTEAFF. CDR3 nucleotide sequence: TGCGCCAGCAGCTTGGGGCAGACTGAAGCTTTCTTT. V usage is TRBV5-1 and J usage is TRBJ1-1; D gene ambiguous. V lost 0 bases to trimming and J lost 5 bases, with 5 bases between them. The CDR3 has 12 amino acids. Germline assignment: CDR1 SGHRS and CDR2 YFSETQ.

V is TRBV7-9 and J is TRBJ2-1; D unresolved. Germline lookup yields CDR1 SEHNR and CDR2 FQNEAQ (reference sequence). Trimming removed 5 bases at V and 0 bases at J, with 17 bases between. This CDR3 is 17 amino acids long. CDR3 sequence: CASSPPANGLSYNEQFF. Written as DNA, the CDR3 is TGTGCCAGCAGCCCCCCCGCGAATGGGCTCTCCTACAATGAGCAGTTCTTC.

The chain couples TRBV5-1 to TRBJ2-3; 10 nucleotides match TRBD2. V lost 4 bases, J lost 6 bases, and 11 bases stayed unmatched. Germline V gene data show CDR1 as SGHRS and CDR2 as YFSETQ. The length of the CDR3 is 16 residues. CDR3 DNA sequence: TGCGCCAGCAGCACCTTACTAGCGGGGTCCGGGGATACGCAGTATTTT. Protein: CASSTLLAGSGDTQYF.

In its sample, this clonotype was seen a few times. J is TRBJ1-1 and V is TRBV20-1; D is unresolved. CDR1 and CDR2 from the germline V gene are DFQATT and SNEGSKA (reference sequence). The CDR3 sequence is 14 residues long. Deletions cut 0 bases from V and 1 base from J, with 9 bases between. The CDR3 sequence is CSARDSRGNTEAFF. CDR3 DNA: TGCAGTGCTAGAGATTCGCGGGGGAACACTGAAGCTTTCTTT.

V and J are TRBV25-1 and TRBJ2-5; 7 nucleotides line up with TRBD1. V lost 0 bases, J lost 5 bases, and 9 bases stayed unmatched. The CDR3 is made up of 16 amino acids. Per the germline V gene, CDR1 is MGHDK and CDR2 is SYGVNS. The CDR3 sequence is CASSEYPRTGGETQYF. As DNA, the CDR3 is TGTGCCAGCAGTGAATACCCCAGGACAGGCGGCGAGACCCAGTACTTC.

This chain links TRBV5-1 with TRBJ2-3; 8 bases agree with TRBD2. CDR3 size: 16 residues. Germline lookup yields CDR1 SGHRS and CDR2 YFSETQ. V gave up 0 bases and J gave up 2 bases; unmatched junction bases: 5. The CDR3 nucleotides read TGCGCCAGCAGCTTGGCGGGACTAGGGTACACAGATACGCAGTATTTT. This encodes CASSLAGLGYTDTQYF.

CDR3 region: CASSPYGGRHNEQFF. The CDR3 DNA reads as TGTGCCAGTAGTCCCTATGGCGGGAGGCATAATGAGCAGTTCTTC. The V gene is TRBV19, the J gene TRBJ2-1; 8 bases line up with TRBD2. Looked up from germline, CDR1 is LNHDA and CDR2 is SQIVND (reference sequence). The CDR3 consists of 15 residues. V lost 5 bases to trimming and J lost 7 bases; unmatched junction nucleotides: 10.

This clonotype was detected a few times. The chain recombines TRBV5-1 with TRBJ2-7; the match to TRBD1 covers 11 bases. Germline V gene sequence: CDR1 SGHRS, CDR2 YFSETQ. The V and J ends lost 4 bases and 4 bases, in that order; junction bases with no gene match: 7. The CDR3 covers 15 residues. CDR3 bases: TGCGCCAGCAGCACCACCGGGACAGGGGGTTACGAGCAGTACTTC. Its protein is CASSTTGTGGYEQYF.

CDR3 loop: CASAGYSNQPQHF. DNA for the CDR3: TGTGCCAGCGCGGGGTATAGCAATCAGCCCCAGCATTTT. The rearrangement links TRBV6-1 to TRBJ1-5; the D is unclear. Deletions cut 8 bases from V and 0 bases from J, with 8 bases between. Germline CDR1 MNHNS, CDR2 SASEGT. The CDR3 spans 13 residues.

This clonotype was detected only a few times. V gene TRBV12-3 or TRBV12-4 combines with J gene TRBJ1-5; TRBD1 aligns across 9 bases. V lost 3 bases, J lost 7 bases, and 1 base stayed unmatched. The CDR3 loop spans 13 amino acids. The CDR3 nucleotides are TGTGCCAGCAGTTTTACAGGGGGCCAGCCCCAGCATTTT. The encoded protein is CASSFTGGQPQHF.

This clonotype was observed a handful of times. The CDR3: CASSRERWLSGANVLTF. The CDR3 region has the DNA TGCGCCAGCAGCCGCGAAAGATGGCTATCTGGGGCCAACGTCCTGACTTTC. The rearrangement joins TRBV4-1 to TRBJ2-6; D uncertain. V lost 4 bases, J lost 1 base, and 14 bases lay in between. Germline V gene data show CDR1 as MGHRA and CDR2 as YSYEKL. The CDR3 runs 17 residues.

This clonotype was detected many times. The rearrangement joins TRBV7-3 to TRBJ2-2; a possible D gene is TRBD1 (5 bases). V gave up 1 base and J gave up 5 bases, with 11 bases separating them. This CDR3 contains 15 residues. Germline lookup yields CDR1 SGHTA and CDR2 FQGTGA. The CDR3 here is CASSLSQGGTGELFF. CDR3 in DNA: TGTGCCAGCAGCTTAAGTCAGGGTGGGACCGGGGAGCTGTTTTTT.